This T cell receptor (beta chain) comes out of a study of monozygotic twins with inflammatory bowel disease. The CDR3 sequence is 15 residues long. Germline V CDR1 and CDR2: SGHDT, YYEEEE. TCRdb reworked the 5' RACE reads into one entry per CDR3 protein, no DNA. The ten top clones account for under 8.5%, within a sample of over 200,000 distinct CDR3 sequences. This rearrangement joins TRBV5-6 to TRBJ1-1; there is no DNA to check the TCRdb D call of TRBD1. The source is a human donor with ulcerative colitis or Crohn's disease, or a healthy co-twin of an affected twin (not recorded which). Specimen: blood. CDR3 sequence: CASSFYGGLNTEAFF.